The following is a T cell receptor (beta chain) sequence with its context. No antigen is known for it. One end of the junction fails to match germline, which may point to a read error. Of the isolated RNA, all was reverse transcribed, and so the sequenced material was expressed TCRB transcripts. Here immunoSEQ multiplex PCR was the method, and the copy in TCRdb shows in-frame clones only, minus some. The sample shows almost 350,000 clones, 9.3% of them seen only once. These data come from a study of beta chain features in type 1 diabetes. Study results and caveats: TCRB CDR3s from Type 1 diabetes patients were moderately but significantly shorter in all four CD4+ subsets.

Using CD45RO/CCR7/CD25/CD127/CD95/CD27, CD4+ naive, central memory, regulatory and stem cell-like memory cells were sorted. Germline V gene sequence: CDR1 SEHNR, CDR2 FQNEAQ (reference sequence). The CDR3 is made up of 9 amino acids. This sequence was found in a man aged 30 to 39 with type 1 diabetes. This rearrangement joins TRBV7-9 to TRBJ2-1, with D unresolved. Material: central memory CD4+ T cells from blood. The CDR3 here is CASSFPSIF. CDR3 sequence (DNA): TGTGCCAGCAGCTTCCCATCCATCTTC. Complete variable domain (other parts from reference TRBV7-9 and TRBJ2-1): DTGVSQNPRHKITKRGQNVTFRCDPISEHNRLYWYRQTLGQGPEFLTYFQNEAQLEKSRLLSDRFSAERPKGSFSTLEIQRTEQGDSAMYLCASSFPSIFGPGTRLTVL.